Each of the 25 T cell receptor beta chains below was sequenced from the same sample in a study of long-term antiretroviral therapy in people with HIV. Survey-level immunoSEQ v3.0 assays were run. Sequencing was performed with immunoSEQ multiplex PCR; in TCRdb, only in-frame clones are kept and a portion is missing. The sample holds 32,000 or so clones, about 80% seen once. Sequencing was performed on unsorted PBMCs, taken 2 years after starting antiretroviral therapy. These receptors came from a woman in her forties or fifties with HIV.

This chain links TRBV5-6 with TRBJ2-1; possibly TRBD1 or TRBD2 for D (5 bases each). Germline CDR1 is SGHDT and CDR2 is YYEEEE. V was shortened by 0 bases and J by 7 bases, with 17 bases between the two germline ends. The CDR3 runs 16 residues. This CDR3 reads CASSLAARDPVNEQFF. The CDR3 coding sequence is TGTGCCAGCAGCTTGGCGGCCCGGGACCCCGTAAATGAGCAGTTCTTC. Variable domain in full (rest from reference TRBV5-6 and TRBJ2-1): DAGVTQSPTHLIKTRGQQVTLRCSPKSGHDTVSWYQQALGQGPQFIFQYYEEEERQRGNFPDRFSGHQFPNYSSELNVNALLLGDSALYLCASSLAARDPVNEQFFGPGTRLTVL.

J is TRBJ2-5 and V is TRBV20-1; D unresolved. Germline CDR1 is DFQATT and CDR2 is SNEGSKA (reference sequence). The CDR3 has 11 residues. Trimming cost V 3 bases and J 3 bases, with 5 bases left between them. CDR3 bases: TGCAGTGCTAGCAGAGAAGAGACCCAGTACTTC. Its translation: CSASREETQYF.

The chain employs TRBV7-3 and TRBJ2-2; unclear D gene. V was pared by 5 bases and J by 5 bases, with 15 bases between. From germline, CDR1 is SGHTA and CDR2 FQGTGA. This CDR3 is built from 15 residues. DNA of the CDR3: TGTGCCAGCAGCCCACACCTCTTGGATACCGGGGAGCTGTTTTTT. It encodes CASSPHLLDTGELFF.

In its sample, this clone was seen a few times. The chain couples TRBV10-1 to TRBJ1-6; D gene unclear. The V end was cut by 5 bases, the J end by 2 bases, with 4 bases between. This CDR3 is built from 13 residues. CDR1 and CDR2 (germline): WNHNN, SYGVQD (reference sequence). DNA of the CDR3: TGCGCCAGCAGTAGGACCTATAATTCACCCCTCCACTTT. Its translation is CASSRTYNSPLHF.

The chain couples TRBV4-2 to TRBJ2-2; 8 bases match TRBD2. The CDR3 is 16 residues long. CDR1 and CDR2 from the germline V gene are LGHNA and YNFKEQ. Trimming at V came to 0 bases and at J to 5 bases, leaving 5 bases not matched to a gene. The CDR3 here is CASSQELADATGELFF. The CDR3 DNA follows: TGTGCCAGCAGCCAAGAACTAGCGGATGCTACCGGGGAGCTGTTTTTT.

V is TRBV19 and J is TRBJ1-5; TRBD1 agrees at 8 bases. V lost 8 bases and J lost 3; bases outside the gene matches: 3. Germline loops: CDR1 LNHDA, CDR2 SQIVND (reference sequence). The CDR3 consists of 13 residues. In DNA form, the CDR3 reads TGTGCCAGTTGGGACAGGAACAATCAGCCCCAGCATTTT. Translated, it gives CASWDRNNQPQHF.

V is TRBV2 and J is TRBJ2-3; no firm D call. The germline V and J ends were trimmed by 1 base and 4 bases, with 3 bases remaining between them. The germline V gene has CDR1 SNHLY and CDR2 FYNNEI. The CDR3 is 12 residues long. CDR3 residues: CASSEESDTQYF. In DNA, the CDR3 is TGTGCCAGCAGTGAAGAGTCAGATACGCAGTATTTT.

The chain is built from TRBV6-5 and TRBJ2-5; 9 bases agree with TRBD1. With 4 bases clipped from V and 7 bases from J, the junction kept 13 bases outside the gene matches. The germline V gene has CDR1 MNHEY and CDR2 SVGAGI. This CDR3 is 16 amino acids long. The CDR3 is CASSSGQGTRRVTQYF. As DNA, the CDR3 is TGTGCCAGCAGTTCGGGACAGGGAACCAGACGCGTGACCCAGTACTTC.

The chain combines TRBV30 with TRBJ2-1, with TRBD2 identical over 12 bases. The CDR3 contains 16 residues. After removal of 1 base from V and 2 bases from J, the junction contained 3 bases not matched to a gene. From germline, CDR1 is GTSNPN and CDR2 SVGIG (reference sequence). CDR3 sequence (DNA): TGTGCCTGGAGTGCACCTAGCGGGGGGGCCTACAATGAGCAGTTCTTC. This encodes CAWSAPSGGAYNEQFF.

The chain links TRBV5-4 to TRBJ2-3; TRBD2 matches 10 bases. Germline trimming cut 1 base from V and 5 bases from J; bases unmatched to any gene: 10. This CDR3 has 17 amino acids. CDR1 SGHNT and CDR2 YYREEE come from the germline V gene (reference sequence). CDR3 in DNA: TGTGCCAGCAGCTTGCTCTGGGCTAGCGGGGGTGGAGATACGCAGTATTTT. Translating gives CASSLLWASGGGDTQYF. Full variable domain (rest looked up from reference TRBV5-4 and TRBJ2-3): ETGVTQSPTHLIKTRGQQVTLRCSSQSGHNTVSWYQQALGQGPQFIFQYYREEENGRGNFPPRFSGLQFPNYSSELNVNALELDDSALYLCASSLLWASGGGDTQYFGPGTRLTVL.

CDR3 DNA sequence: TGTGCCTGGAGTCCCCGGGTTTTTGCGGCCTGCAATGAGCAGTTCTTC. This gives the protein CAWSPRVFAACNEQFF. The chain carries TRBV30 and TRBJ2-1; D gene ambiguous. The V and J ends lost 2 bases and 6 bases respectively, with 20 bases between them. CDR1 and CDR2 (germline): GTSNPN, SVGIG (reference sequence). The CDR3 is made up of 16 amino acids. Based on the CDR3 plus reference TRBV30 and TRBJ2-1, the full variable domain is SQTIHQWPATLVQPVGSPLSLECTVEGTSNPNLYWYRQAAGRGLQLLFYSVGIGQISSEVPQNLSASRPQDRQFILSSKKLLLSDSGFYLCAWSPRVFAACNEQFFGPGTRLTVL.

The chain employs TRBV19 and TRBJ2-7, with D possibly TRBD2 on 6 matching bases. Per germline, CDR1 LNHDA and CDR2 SQIVND (reference sequence). The CDR3 contains 13 residues. With 6 bases removed from V and 6 bases from J, the gap between germline ends came to 15 bases. The DNA for the CDR3 is TGTGCCAGTAGCCTCCTTCTGGGGGGCGAGCAGTACGTC. It is translated as CASSLLLGGEQYV.

This rearrangement joins TRBV5-4 to TRBJ2-1, with 8 positions matching TRBD2. The CDR3 length is 15 residues. CDR1 is SGHNT, CDR2 YYREEE, per germline (reference sequence). Trimming cost V 1 base and J 2 bases; bases outside gene matches: 2. The CDR3 region has the DNA TGTGCCAGCAGCTTGTTCGGGAGGGCCTACAATGAGCAGTTCTTC. It encodes CASSLFGRAYNEQFF.

This rearrangement joins TRBV5-1 to TRBJ2-3; D may match TRBD1 or TRBD2 (5 bases each). CDR3 size: 14 residues. The V end lost 3 bases, the J end lost 8 bases, and 16 bases lay between the germline ends. Germline loops: CDR1 SGHRS, CDR2 YFSETQ. CDR3 sequence: CASSWPGTTSTQYF. The DNA for the CDR3 is TGCGCCAGCAGCTGGCCTGGGACCACTAGTACGCAGTATTTT.

This chain joins TRBV12-5 and TRBJ2-7, with TRBD1 matching over 7 bases. Per the germline V gene, CDR1 is LGHNT and CDR2 is FRNRAP. Losses at the gene ends were 4 bases for V and 5 bases for J; bases not matched to a gene: 8. The CDR3 contains 14 residues. CDR3 region: CASGSGTATDEQYF. CDR3 bases: TGTGCTAGTGGTTCTGGGACAGCCACAGACGAGCAGTACTTC. The whole variable domain, remainder taken from reference TRBV12-5 and TRBJ2-7, is DARVTQTPRHKVTEMGQEVTMRCQPILGHNTVFWYRQTMMQGLELLAYFRNRAPLDDSGMPKDRFSAEMPDATLATLKIQPSEPRDSAVYFCASGSGTATDEQYFGPGTRLTVT.

The chain joins TRBV5-4 to TRBJ1-2; D may be TRBD1 (5 bases). Trimming cost V 2 bases and J 8 bases, with 16 bases left between them. The CDR3 loop spans 14 amino acids. Per germline, CDR1 SGHNT and CDR2 YYREEE (reference sequence). In DNA form, the CDR3 reads TGTGCCAGCAGCTTCAGCGGGGGGAGAGGAGGCTACACCTTC. This sequence encodes CASSFSGGRGGYTF.

CDR3 sequence: CASSRGGEETQYF. The CDR3 DNA is TGCGCCAGCAGCCGCGGGGGGGAAGAGACCCAGTACTTC. This chain joins TRBV4-1 and TRBJ2-5, with 9 bases aligning to TRBD2. This CDR3 has 13 amino acids. In germline, CDR1 is MGHRA, CDR2 YSYEKL. Unmatched junction bases numbered 0, after V lost 4 bases and J lost 3 bases.

The chain employs TRBV6-1 and TRBJ2-1, with TRBD1 matching 7 bases. CDR3 length: 13 residues. Germline CDR1 reads MNHNS; CDR2 reads SASEGT. V shed 2 bases and J 13 bases; nucleotides not matched to a gene: 8. The CDR3 region is CASSELRDSPQFF. The CDR3 region has the DNA TGTGCCAGCAGTGAACTAAGGGACAGTCCCCAGTTCTTC.

This sequence joins TRBV7-9 and TRBJ2-3; no definite D call. There are 14 residues in the CDR3. Germline lookup yields CDR1 SEHNR and CDR2 FQNEAQ (reference sequence). Trimming left V 5 bases short and J 1 base short, with 10 bases between. CDR3 DNA: TGTGCCAGCAGCATCCACGTGGGCACAGATACGCAGTATTTT. It is translated as CASSIHVGTDTQYF.

This chain's CDR3 is CASSPRDSSYEQYF. CDR3 nucleotide sequence: TGTGCCAGCAGCCCCCGGGACAGTTCCTACGAGCAGTACTTC. This chain connects TRBV9 to TRBJ2-7, with 7 bases fitting TRBD1. V trimming: 4 bases; J trimming: 1 base; junction bases outside the gene matches: 5. CDR3 size: 14 residues. CDR1 is SGDLS and CDR2 is YYNGEE in the germline V gene.

The chain carries TRBV11-2 and TRBJ2-3; 9 nucleotides line up with TRBD2. V shed 4 bases, J shed 2 bases, and the junction held 13 bases outside the gene matches. Germline V gene lookup returns CDR1 SGHAT and CDR2 FQNNGV. The CDR3 contains 18 residues. The CDR3 loop is CASSSGGLAGAVTDTQYF. The CDR3 bases are TGTGCCAGCAGCTCCGGGGGGTTAGCGGGGGCCGTCACAGATACGCAGTATTTT. The whole variable domain, remainder taken from reference TRBV11-2 and TRBJ2-3, is EAGVAQSPRYKIIEKRQSVAFWCNPISGHATLYWYQQILGQGPKLLIQFQNNGVVDDSQLPKDRFSAERLKGVDSTLKIQPAKLEDSAVYLCASSSGGLAGAVTDTQYFGPGTRLTVL.

This chain connects TRBV19 to TRBJ1-1; the match to TRBD1 covers 10 bases. From germline, CDR1 is LNHDA and CDR2 SQIVND (reference sequence). J was trimmed by 4 bases and V by 5 bases; bases with no gene match: 4. The CDR3 runs to 14 residues. In DNA, the CDR3 is TGTGCCAGTAGTCCGGACAGGGGGGGCACTGAAGCTTTCTTT. Amino acid sequence: CASSPDRGGTEAFF.

The V call is TRBV5-1, the J call TRBJ2-6; D gene uncertain. This CDR3 region has 14 residues. V dropped 4 bases and J dropped 1 base, with 6 bases sitting between them. Germline CDR1 is SGHRS and CDR2 is YFSETQ. The CDR3 sequence: CASSRSSGANVLTF. The CDR3 DNA reads as TGCGCCAGCAGCCGATCTTCTGGGGCCAACGTCCTGACTTTC.

The rearrangement joins TRBV10-3 to TRBJ2-3; TRBD2 is a possible D gene (6 bases). V dropped 3 bases and J dropped 2 bases, with 15 bases sitting between them. Germline-derived CDR1 and CDR2 are ENHRY and SYGVKD. The CDR3 is 16 amino acids. Here the CDR3 reads CAISDPGRGNTDTQYF. Written as DNA, the CDR3 is TGTGCCATCAGTGACCCGGGACGCGGGAACACAGATACGCAGTATTTT.

The chain is built from TRBV7-9 and TRBJ2-5; 8 bases are a match to TRBD1. The V and J ends lost 5 bases and 5 bases, in that order; junction bases with no gene match: 7. The CDR3 runs to 14 residues. Germline CDR1 SEHNR, CDR2 FQNEAQ (reference sequence). Here the CDR3 DNA reads TGTGCCAGCAGCCCAGGACAGGGCGGGGAGACCCAGTACTTC. Translating gives CASSPGQGGETQYF.